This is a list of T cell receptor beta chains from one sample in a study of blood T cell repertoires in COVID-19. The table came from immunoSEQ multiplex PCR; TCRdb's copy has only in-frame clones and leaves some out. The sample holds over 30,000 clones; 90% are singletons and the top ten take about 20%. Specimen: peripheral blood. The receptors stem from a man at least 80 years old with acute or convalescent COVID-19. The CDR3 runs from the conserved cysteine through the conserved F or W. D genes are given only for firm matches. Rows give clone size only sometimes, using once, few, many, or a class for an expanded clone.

TGTGCCAGCAGCCCCCTAGGGGCGAGCAATGAGCAGTTCTTC,CASSPLGASNEQFF,NA,14,TRBJ2-1,TRBV7-2,NA
TGTGCCAGCAGCTTATTTTCAGGGGGGAACTATGGCTACACCTTC,CASSLFSGGNYGYTF,NA,15,TRBJ1-2,TRBV7-8,TRBD1
TGCGCCAGCAGCCAGCGACAGGGTTCGTCAGATACGCAGTATTTT,CASSQRQGSSDTQYF,few,15,TRBJ2-3,TRBV4-1,TRBD1
TGTGCCAGTACAGTCTCGACAACTAGCACAGATACGCAGTATTTT,CASTVSTTSTDTQYF,NA,15,TRBJ2-3,TRBV19,NA
TGTGCCAGCAGGATACAGGGGGCTTCCTACGAGCAGTACTTC,CASRIQGASYEQYF,NA,14,TRBJ2-7,TRBV6-5,TRBD1
TGTGCCAGCAGTTTATCGTATTCAGGGGAGTATGGCTACACCTTC,CASSLSYSGEYGYTF,NA,15,TRBJ1-2,TRBV27,NA
TGTGCCAGCAGCCCGGGTAGGGGGCGTGAGCAGTTCTTC,CASSPGRGREQFF,NA,13,TRBJ2-1,TRBV3-1/TRBV3-2,TRBD1
TGTGCCAGCAGCTTAGCCCCCATTAAAACCGACAGGGGTTTCACAGATACGCAGTATTTT,CASSLAPIKTDRGFTDTQYF,NA,20,TRBJ2-3,TRBV11-3,TRBD1
TGTGCCAGCAGCCAATGGACCCAAGGTTCCGGACTAGCATACCAGTATTTT,CASSQWTQGSGLAYQYF,NA,17,TRBJ2-3,TRBV3-1/TRBV3-2,TRBD2
TGTGCCAGCAGCGTAGGTCTAGGGACAGGGACAGATACGCAGTATTTT,CASSVGLGTGTDTQYF,NA,16,TRBJ2-3,TRBV9,TRBD1
TGCAGCGTTGAGGTCCCGGGGGCAGATACGCAGTATTTT,CSVEVPGADTQYF,NA,13,TRBJ2-3,TRBV29-1,NA
TGTGCCAGCCGCGAATCAAACACTGAAGCTTTCTTT,CASRESNTEAFF,NA,12,TRBJ1-1,TRBV28,NA
TGCAGCGTTCAATCCATCTCTGGAAACACCATATATTTT,CSVQSISGNTIYF,once,13,TRBJ1-3,TRBV29-1,NA
TGTGCCAGCAGCCAAGAGCTAAACACCGGGGAGCTGTTTTTT,CASSQELNTGELFF,once,14,TRBJ2-2,TRBV3-1/TRBV3-2,NA
TGTGCCATCAGTGATCCTCGGGGGGCCGGGGAAAAACTGTTTTTT,CAISDPRGAGEKLFF,NA,15,TRBJ1-4,TRBV10-3,NA
TGCGCCAGCAGCTTAGCACAGGTAGGCACTGAAGCTTTCTTT,CASSLAQVGTEAFF,NA,14,TRBJ1-1,TRBV5-1,NA
TGTGCCAGCTCACCAAAGGGGCAAGGGTCTGGCGGTTCACCCCTCCACTTT,CASSPKGQGSGGSPLHF,NA,17,TRBJ1-6,TRBV18,NA